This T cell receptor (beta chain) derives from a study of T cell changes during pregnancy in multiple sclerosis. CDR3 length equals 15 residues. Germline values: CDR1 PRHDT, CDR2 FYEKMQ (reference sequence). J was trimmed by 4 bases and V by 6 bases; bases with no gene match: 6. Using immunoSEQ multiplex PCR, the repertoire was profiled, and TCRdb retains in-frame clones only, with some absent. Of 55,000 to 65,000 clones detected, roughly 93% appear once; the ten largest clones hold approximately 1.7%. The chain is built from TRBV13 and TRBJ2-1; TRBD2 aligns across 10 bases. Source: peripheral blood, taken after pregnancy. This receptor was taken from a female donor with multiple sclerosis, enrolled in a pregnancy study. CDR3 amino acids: CASSYGTSDYNEQFF. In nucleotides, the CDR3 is TGTGCCAGCAGTTACGGGACTAGCGATTACAATGAGCAGTTCTTC.